One and the same sample provided the 27 T cell receptor beta chains below, sequenced in a study of neurological immune-mediated disorders. One entry per CDR3 protein, called by TCRdb with MiXCR from the 5' RACE reads. Among 60,000 or so distinct CDR3 sequences listed, roughly 10% were seen once. Sequenced material: PBMCs. Receptors originate from a man in his 60s in good health.

This clonotype was seen many times. The chain recombines TRBV5-1 with TRBJ2-5; TRBD2 agrees at 13 bases. This CDR3 comprises 18 residues. The germline gives CDR1 SGHRS, CDR2 YFSETQ. Trimming took 6 bases from V and 3 from J; bases not matched to a gene: 14. The chain's CDR3 is CASTRQGGLAGEEETQYF. The CDR3 DNA sequence: TGCGCCAGCACCAGGCAGGGAGGACTAGCGGGGGAAGAAGAGACCCAGTACTTC.

This clonotype was recorded at least ten times. The chain recombines TRBV5-6 with TRBJ1-2; unclear D gene. Trimming stripped 4 bases from V and 6 bases from J, with 19 bases between. CDR3 length equals 15 residues. Germline V gene sequence: CDR1 SGHDT, CDR2 YYEEEE. This CDR3 is CASSTYGYDFHGYTF. The CDR3 DNA is TGTGCCAGCAGCACCTACGGATACGATTTCCATGGCTACACCTTC.

This clonotype was picked up many times. This chain links TRBV6-2 or TRBV6-3 with TRBJ2-3; 9 bases line up with TRBD1. This CDR3 region has 13 residues. Per the germline V gene, CDR1 is MNHEY and CDR2 is SVGEGT. Trimming removed 6 bases from V and 5 bases from J; junction bases left unmatched: 3. CDR3 sequence: CASRGTGLDTQYF. The CDR3 DNA reads as TGTGCCAGCAGAGGGACAGGGTTAGATACGCAGTATTTT.

This clonotype came up many times. V is TRBV12-3 or TRBV12-4 and J is TRBJ1-2, with D uncertain. Trimming left V 3 bases short and J 2 bases short, with 7 bases between. The CDR3 has 13 amino acids. The CDR3 region is CASSFLVNYGYTF. The CDR3 region has the DNA TGTGCCAGCAGTTTCTTGGTCAACTATGGCTACACCTTC.

Concerning this clonotype itself: This may come from a read error, since a much larger clone is one base off. The chain links TRBV20-1 to TRBJ2-3, with D perhaps being TRBD1 or TRBD2 (6 bases each). This CDR3 is built from 15 residues. Germline loops: CDR1 DFQATT, CDR2 SNEGSKA (reference sequence). The CDR3 DNA follows: TGCAGTGCAACAGCTTGGGGGGCCAAAGCAGATATGCAGTATTTT. Amino acids: CSATAWGAKADMQYF.

This clonotype was found many times. This chain connects TRBV20-1 to TRBJ1-5, with D perhaps TRBD1 (6 bases). Trimming removed 4 bases at V and 7 bases at J, with 11 bases between. The germline V gene encodes CDR1 DFQATT and CDR2 SNEGSKA (reference sequence). This CDR3 has 12 amino acids. The DNA for the CDR3 is TGCAGTGCTAACCCTCAGGGGCAGCCCCAGCATTTT. This gives the protein CSANPQGQPQHF.

Many counts were recorded for this clonotype. The chain joins TRBV20-1 to TRBJ2-2; D is perhaps TRBD2 (5 bases). V gave up 0 bases and J gave up 2 bases, with 16 bases separating them. The CDR3 runs to 17 residues. Germline CDR1 reads DFQATT; CDR2 reads SNEGSKA (reference sequence). The chain's CDR3 is CSARDPTRGGNTGELFF. The CDR3 bases are TGCAGTGCTAGAGACCCGACCCGCGGAGGTAACACCGGGGAGCTGTTTTTT.

This clonotype occurred many times. V gene TRBV15 combines with J gene TRBJ2-7; 8 bases align to TRBD2. Germline lookup yields CDR1 LNHNV and CDR2 YYDKDF (reference sequence). The CDR3 spans 14 residues. Trimming removed 5 bases from V and 7 bases from J; junction bases left unmatched: 10. CDR3 DNA sequence: TGTGCCACCAGCTTCGGGGGGGGATCAAGAGAGCAGTACTTC. This translates into CATSFGGGSREQYF.

This clonotype occurred many times. The J gene is TRBJ1-3, the V gene TRBV20-1, with D maybe TRBD1 (6 bases). V lost 5 bases to trimming and J lost 2 bases, with 13 bases between them. From germline, CDR1 is DFQATT and CDR2 SNEGSKA (reference sequence). The CDR3 sequence is 14 residues long. The CDR3 nucleotides are TGCAGTGCTTTACACAGGGAGGCTGGAAACACCATATATTTT. It yields the protein CSALHREAGNTIYF.

This clonotype was observed many times. CDR3 nucleotides: TGTGCCAGTCTACCCTTGGGGGGAGGGGGTGAGCAGTTCTTC. It encodes CASLPLGGGGEQFF. V usage is TRBV7-2 and J usage is TRBJ2-1; TRBD2 is a possible D gene (7 bases). Per the germline V gene, CDR1 is SGHTA and CDR2 is FQGNSA. The CDR3 contains 14 residues. Trimming stripped 9 bases from V and 9 bases from J, with 21 bases between.

This clonotype was seen at least ten times. The CDR3: CSARVGLNTEAFF. CDR3 bases: TGCAGTGCTAGAGTAGGTTTGAACACTGAAGCTTTCTTT. The chain links TRBV20-1 to TRBJ1-1, with D unclear. V lost 1 base to trimming and J lost 0 bases, with 6 bases between them. Germline CDR1 is DFQATT and CDR2 is SNEGSKA (reference sequence). The CDR3 is made up of 13 amino acids.

Comment on this clonotype: With a much larger clone just one base away, this may be a read error. The chain combines TRBV18 with TRBJ1-1, with D unclear. CDR1 KGHSH and CDR2 LQKENI come from the germline V gene. There are 15 residues in the CDR3. V lost 1 base and J 4 bases, leaving 13 bases between the germline ends. The CDR3 DNA follows: TGTGCCAGCTCACCACAGTGCCATCGGGGCACTGAAGCTTTCTTT. Protein product: CASSPQCHRGTEAFF. The variable domain in full, completed from reference TRBV18 and TRBJ1-1, reads NAGVMQNPRHLVRRRGQEARLRCSPMKGHSHVYWYRQLPEEGLKFMVYLQKENIIDESGMPKERFSAEFPKEGPSILRIQQVVRGDSAAYFCASSPQCHRGTEAFFGQGTRLTVV.

This clonotype was counted only a few times. The chain recombines TRBV30 with TRBJ2-3, with unresolved D. V lost 3 bases, J lost 0 bases, and 4 bases lay in between. The CDR3 length is 12 residues. Germline V gives CDR1 GTSNPN, CDR2 SVGIG (reference sequence). This CDR3 is CAWRGSTDTQYF. CDR3 DNA: TGTGCCTGGAGGGGAAGCACAGATACGCAGTATTTT.

This clonotype was recorded at least ten times. This chain joins TRBV7-9 and TRBJ1-1; D is unresolved. CDR3 length: 13 amino acids. Germline V gene sequence: CDR1 SEHNR, CDR2 FQNEAQ (reference sequence). Between the trimmed V and J ends, which lost 1 base and 6 bases, there was a span of 9 bases. In DNA form, the CDR3 reads TGTGCCAGCAGCTTAGGGGAGGGCCCTGAAGCTTTCTTT. Translation gives CASSLGEGPEAFF.

In its sample, this clonotype was seen many times. The J gene is TRBJ2-7, the V gene TRBV12-3 or TRBV12-4; D is uncertain. The V gene lost 5 bases and the J gene lost 5 bases, with 10 bases spanning the gap. This CDR3 comprises 12 residues. CDR3 DNA sequence: TGTGCCAGCAGTCTCGACTGGAACGAGCAGTACTTC. Residues: CASSLDWNEQYF.

This clonotype was seen ten or more times. The chain carries TRBV28 and TRBJ2-4; perhaps D is TRBD1 or TRBD2 (7 bases each). Trimming took off 2 bases at V and 7 bases at J, with 12 bases between the two ends. The CDR3 totals 14 residues. Germline CDR1 reads MDHEN; CDR2 reads SYDVKM. The CDR3 DNA is TGTGCCAGCAGTTTAAATCAGGGGGGGAACATTCAGTACTTC. Translating it yields CASSLNQGGNIQYF.

In this sample, this clonotype turned up many times. The V gene is TRBV4-2, the J gene TRBJ2-1, with TRBD2 identical over 7 bases. The germline CDR1 and CDR2 sequences are LGHNA and YNFKEQ. The V and J ends lost 1 base and 8 bases, in that order; junction bases with no gene match: 11. This CDR3 comprises 16 residues. CDR3 sequence: CASSQASGAAGDEQFF. The CDR3 DNA reads TGTGCCAGCAGCCAAGCCAGCGGGGCCGCTGGCGATGAGCAGTTCTTC.

The rearrangement joins TRBV10-3 to TRBJ2-1; 8 positions match TRBD1. V lost 4 bases, J lost 8 bases, and 1 base stayed unmatched. CDR3 size: 12 residues. Germline values: CDR1 ENHRY, CDR2 SYGVKD. DNA for the CDR3: TGTGCCATCAGTGCAGGGGGCTATGAGCAGTTCTTC. Protein product: CAISAGGYEQFF.

This clonotype appeared many times. The rearrangement uses TRBV6-2 or TRBV6-3 and TRBJ2-5; D remains unclear. The germline V and J ends were trimmed by 6 bases and 5 bases, with 7 bases remaining between them. The CDR3 has 11 residues. Germline V gene lookup returns CDR1 MNHEY and CDR2 SVGEGT. In DNA form, the CDR3 reads TGTGCCAGCAGCGAGCAGGAGACCCAGTACTTC. Amino acid sequence: CASSEQETQYF.

J is TRBJ2-1 and V is TRBV7-3; 12 nucleotides line up with TRBD2. CDR1 is SGHTA and CDR2 is FQGTGA in the germline V gene. V lost 4 bases, J lost 8 bases, and 3 bases stayed unmatched. The CDR3 contains 14 residues. The CDR3 region has the DNA TGTGCCAGCAGCTCTAGCGGGGGGGCCTATGAGCAGTTCTTC. Protein: CASSSSGGAYEQFF.

For this clonotype: Its ends do not fully match the called genes, so a read error is possible. The genes are TRBV11-2 and TRBJ2-1; 9 positions agree with TRBD1. CDR1 SGHAT and CDR2 FQNNGV come from the germline V gene. The CDR3 spans 15 residues. This CDR3 reads CARSRGQGSYNEQFF. CDR3 in DNA: TGTGCCCGCAGCCGGGGACAGGGATCCTACAATGAGCAGTTCTTC. Supplemented by reference TRBV11-2 and TRBJ2-1, the full variable domain reads EAGVAQSPRYKIIEKRQSVAFWCNPISGHATLYWYQQILGQGPKLLIQFQNNGVVDDSQLPKDRFSAERLKGVDSTLKIQPAKLEDSAVYLCARSRGQGSYNEQFFGPGTRLTVL.

This clonotype turned up a few times. V usage is TRBV5-1 and J usage is TRBJ2-1, with 10 bases matching TRBD2. Per the germline V gene, CDR1 is SGHRS and CDR2 is YFSETQ. The J segment lost 8 bases and the V segment lost 7 bases, leaving 12 bases of the junction unmatched. CDR3 length equals 15 residues. The CDR3 region is CASRSLAGAGDEQFF. DNA for the CDR3: TGCGCCAGCCGATCCCTAGCGGGGGCCGGGGATGAGCAGTTCTTC.

The V call is TRBV27, the J call TRBJ1-2, with 8 bases fitting TRBD1. The CDR3 length is 17 residues. V shed 5 bases and J 8 bases; nucleotides not matched to a gene: 19. CDR1 and CDR2 (germline): MNHEY, SMNVEV (reference sequence). The CDR3 spells CASSITPGGQGAGGYTF. The CDR3 DNA reads as TGTGCCAGCAGTATCACACCGGGGGGTCAGGGGGCGGGAGGCTACACCTTC.

This clonotype has ten or more counts. The gene calls are TRBV21-1 and TRBJ2-5. TRBV21-1 is assigned pseudogene status. CDR3 length equals 10 residues. Here the CDR3 DNA reads TGTGCCAGCAGCAAAGGTCTAATTTACTTC. This encodes CASSKGLIYF.

This clonotype has just one count. A single base separates this from a much larger clone, so it may be a read error. The chain joins TRBV6-2 or TRBV6-3 to TRBJ1-5; possible D gene TRBD1, 5 bases. CDR1 is MNHEY and CDR2 is SVGEGT in the germline V gene. The length of the CDR3 is 19 residues. DNA for the CDR3: TGTGCCAGCAGCCACCCCCAGGCAGGTGGGGCCTATAGCAATCAGCCCCATCATTTT. This sequence encodes CASSHPQAGGAYSNQPHHF.

This clonotype was detected many times. The chain uses TRBV27 and TRBJ1-1; D possibly corresponds to TRBD1 (5 bases). The CDR3 is 16 residues long. V was shortened by 3 bases and J by 0 bases, with 14 bases between the two germline ends. Germline assignment: CDR1 MNHEY and CDR2 SMNVEV (reference sequence). This CDR3 is CASSFQGPTMNTEAFF. The CDR3 nucleotides read TGTGCCAGCAGTTTCCAGGGCCCAACCATGAACACTGAAGCTTTCTTT.

In its sample, this clonotype was seen a few times. In DNA, the CDR3 is TGCAGCGCCCAGCAGTCGGCAGGGACAAAAGGCTACACCTTC. Translation gives CSAQQSAGTKGYTF. J is TRBJ1-2 and V is TRBV29-1; tentatively, D is TRBD1 (6 bases). CDR1 and CDR2 from the germline V gene are SQVTM and ANQGSEA. The CDR3 has 14 amino acids. V was pared by 7 bases and J by 8 bases, with 23 bases between. Together with reference TRBV29-1 and TRBJ1-2, the CDR3 gives the full variable domain: SAVISQKPSRDICQRGTSLTIQCQVDSQVTMMFWYRQQPGQSLTLIATANQGSEATYESGFVIDKFPISRPNLTFSTLTVSNMSPEDSSIYLCSAQQSAGTKGYTFGSGTRLTVV.